Listed below are T cell receptor beta chains from one sample, sequenced in a study of T cells after yellow fever vaccination. TCRdb redid the calling of the 5' RACE reads with MiXCR, one entry per CDR3 protein. Found here are tens of thousands of distinct CDR3 sequences, about an eighth of them singletons; the top ten hold just under 25%. Sequenced material: CD8+ T cells not binding an NS4B(214-222) dextramer, sorted from PBMCs, taken roughly 20 days after the first yellow fever vaccination. These receptors were collected from a man aged 18 to 29 who received the YFV17D yellow fever vaccine. Each CDR3 is given with its conserved first and last residue. The order of the fields is D gene, V gene, clone size, J gene, CDR3 DNA, CDR3 protein. D genes are given only for firm matches. A row's size may be missing; if present it is once, few, many or a size class.

d_call: -
v_call: TRBV7-8
clone_size: -
j_call: TRBJ2-5
cdr3_nt: TGTGCCAGCAGCTTAGGTGACACGGCGTCAACCCAGTACTTC
cdr3_aa: CASSLGDTASTQYF

d_call: TRBD1
v_call: TRBV4-3
clone_size: few
j_call: TRBJ1-4
cdr3_nt: TGCGCCAGCAGCCAACATGCAGGGGGCGTTGGTGAAAAACTGTTTTTT
cdr3_aa: CASSQHAGGVGEKLFF

d_call: -
v_call: TRBV5-1
clone_size: few
j_call: TRBJ1-3
cdr3_nt: TGCGCCAGCAGCCCCCGACGGCCGTATGATGGAAACACCATATATTTT
cdr3_aa: CASSPRRPYDGNTIYF

d_call: TRBD2
v_call: TRBV7-8
clone_size: -
j_call: TRBJ2-7
cdr3_nt: TGTGCCAGCAGCTTAGCAAGGACTAGCGGGGAAACTACCTACGAGCAGTACTTC
cdr3_aa: CASSLARTSGETTYEQYF

d_call: -
v_call: TRBV12-3/TRBV12-4
clone_size: -
j_call: TRBJ1-1
cdr3_nt: TGTGCCAGCAGCCCAGGTCTGGAAGCTTTCTTT
cdr3_aa: CASSPGLEAFF

d_call: -
v_call: TRBV11-3
clone_size: -
j_call: TRBJ2-3
cdr3_nt: TGTGCCAGCAGCTCCACCGCACCCTTAGGTTGGGACGGAGGAACCACAGATACGCAGTATTTT
cdr3_aa: CASSSTAPLGWDGGTTDTQYF

d_call: -
v_call: TRBV5-1
clone_size: few
j_call: TRBJ2-7
cdr3_nt: TGCGCCAGCAGCTTGTTCGGTGGGAACGAGCAGTACTTC
cdr3_aa: CASSLFGGNEQYF

d_call: -
v_call: TRBV7-9
clone_size: few
j_call: TRBJ2-1
cdr3_nt: TGTGCCAGTCTCGACCTTTCCGACAATGAGCAGTTCTTC
cdr3_aa: CASLDLSDNEQFF

d_call: TRBD1
v_call: TRBV18
clone_size: -
j_call: TRBJ2-2
cdr3_nt: TGTGCCAGCTCCGGGGACAGTTCCGCGAACACCGGGGAGCTGTTTTTT
cdr3_aa: CASSGDSSANTGELFF

d_call: TRBD2
v_call: TRBV4-1
clone_size: few
j_call: TRBJ2-4
cdr3_nt: TGCGCCAGCAGCGCCATCAACGGGGACCAGCGGGGTAAAAACATTCAGTACTTC
cdr3_aa: CASSAINGDQRGKNIQYF

d_call: TRBD2
v_call: TRBV15
clone_size: few
j_call: TRBJ2-7
cdr3_nt: TGTGCCACCAGCAGAGGGGAGCGGGGGAGCTCCTACGAGCAGTACTTC
cdr3_aa: CATSRGERGSSYEQYF

d_call: -
v_call: TRBV5-1
clone_size: -
j_call: TRBJ2-1
cdr3_nt: TGCGCCAGCAGCTACTGGACCTTCTCCTACAATGAGCAGTTCTTC
cdr3_aa: CASSYWTFSYNEQFF

d_call: TRBD2
v_call: TRBV7-2
clone_size: -
j_call: TRBJ2-1
cdr3_nt: TGTGCCAGCAGCTTCGGACTAGCCCCGCATGAGCAGTTCTTC
cdr3_aa: CASSFGLAPHEQFF

d_call: TRBD2
v_call: TRBV5-1
clone_size: many
j_call: TRBJ2-2
cdr3_nt: TGCGCCAGCAGCTCGGAACTAGCGGGGGGACTTGGATCCGCCGGGGAGCTGTTTTTT
cdr3_aa: CASSSELAGGLGSAGELFF

d_call: -
v_call: TRBV7-9
clone_size: -
j_call: TRBJ1-2
cdr3_nt: TGTGCCAGCAGCTTAGGGACGGAAATCTATGGCTACACCTTC
cdr3_aa: CASSLGTEIYGYTF

d_call: TRBD2
v_call: TRBV11-2
clone_size: -
j_call: TRBJ2-3
cdr3_nt: TGTGCCAGCAGCCTAGTAACTATAGCGGGGGGGTTTACAGATACGCAGTATTTT
cdr3_aa: CASSLVTIAGGFTDTQYF

d_call: TRBD2
v_call: TRBV4-3
clone_size: few
j_call: TRBJ2-3
cdr3_nt: TGCGCCAGCAGCCAACTTCGGGGGGGCACAGATACGCAGTATTTT
cdr3_aa: CASSQLRGGTDTQYF

d_call: -
v_call: TRBV15
clone_size: medium-sized
j_call: TRBJ2-2
cdr3_nt: TGTGCCACCAGCAGTGGGACGGGGGACACCGGGGAGCTGTTTTTT
cdr3_aa: CATSSGTGDTGELFF

d_call: TRBD1
v_call: TRBV5-5
clone_size: -
j_call: TRBJ1-2
cdr3_nt: TGTGCCAGCAGCTTAAGGAGACAGGGGACCTATGGCTACACCTTC
cdr3_aa: CASSLRRQGTYGYTF

d_call: -
v_call: TRBV11-3
clone_size: -
j_call: TRBJ1-1
cdr3_nt: TGTGCCAGCAGCTTAGGGGCAGCCATGAACACTGAAGCTTTCTTT
cdr3_aa: CASSLGAAMNTEAFF

d_call: -
v_call: TRBV20-1
clone_size: -
j_call: TRBJ1-6
cdr3_nt: TGCAGTGCTAGTGAAAGCTCCTATAATTCACCCCTCCACTTT
cdr3_aa: CSASESSYNSPLHF

d_call: -
v_call: TRBV19
clone_size: -
j_call: TRBJ2-6
cdr3_nt: TGTGCCAGTAGTATCAACGCGGCTGGGGCCAACGTCCTGACTTTC
cdr3_aa: CASSINAAGANVLTF

d_call: TRBD1
v_call: TRBV29-1
clone_size: few
j_call: TRBJ2-1
cdr3_nt: TGCAGCGTTGAAGAAAGTGGGACAGGGGTAGGCAATGAGCAGTTCTTC
cdr3_aa: CSVEESGTGVGNEQFF

d_call: -
v_call: TRBV4-3
clone_size: few
j_call: TRBJ1-1
cdr3_nt: TGCGCCAGCAGTCCTAGTATGAGACAGGAGAACACTGAAGCTTTCTTT
cdr3_aa: CASSPSMRQENTEAFF

d_call: TRBD2
v_call: TRBV20-1
clone_size: few
j_call: TRBJ2-5
cdr3_nt: TGCAGTGCTAGGTGGGGCCTAGCGGGGGGCCCTCTCATCCAAGAGACCCAGTACTTC
cdr3_aa: CSARWGLAGGPLIQETQYF

d_call: -
v_call: TRBV7-9
clone_size: -
j_call: TRBJ2-5
cdr3_nt: TGTGCCAGCAGCCCTACGGTTGAAGAGACCCAGTACTTC
cdr3_aa: CASSPTVEETQYF

d_call: -
v_call: TRBV12-5
clone_size: few
j_call: TRBJ2-5
cdr3_nt: TGTGCTAGTGGTCCCGGGCAGCTAAACCAAGAGACCCAGTACTTC
cdr3_aa: CASGPGQLNQETQYF

d_call: TRBD2
v_call: TRBV30
clone_size: -
j_call: TRBJ2-5
cdr3_nt: TGTGCCTGGAACAACGGGGGGGCCGAAGAGACCCAGTACTTC
cdr3_aa: CAWNNGGAEETQYF

d_call: TRBD1
v_call: TRBV4-3
clone_size: few
j_call: TRBJ1-1
cdr3_nt: TGCGCCAGCAGCCAAGATACGGCAGGGGGCAGGACTGAAGCTTTCTTT
cdr3_aa: CASSQDTAGGRTEAFF

d_call: -
v_call: TRBV5-4
clone_size: -
j_call: TRBJ2-7
cdr3_nt: TGTGCCAGCAGCTTGAATTCAGGGCTCTACGAGCAGTACTTC
cdr3_aa: CASSLNSGLYEQYF

d_call: TRBD1
v_call: TRBV27
clone_size: few
j_call: TRBJ1-2
cdr3_nt: TGTGCCAGCAGTTCCTGGGACAGGGTACGCTATGGCTACACCTTC
cdr3_aa: CASSSWDRVRYGYTF

d_call: -
v_call: TRBV19
clone_size: -
j_call: TRBJ2-3
cdr3_nt: TGTGCCAGTAGTATATTGATCACAGATACGCAGTATTTT
cdr3_aa: CASSILITDTQYF

d_call: -
v_call: TRBV6-1
clone_size: -
j_call: TRBJ2-3
cdr3_nt: TGTGCCAGCAGTGCGCCAGCCACTGTCACAGATACGCAGTATTTT
cdr3_aa: CASSAPATVTDTQYF

d_call: -
v_call: TRBV5-1
clone_size: many
j_call: TRBJ2-7
cdr3_nt: TGCGCCAGCAGCTTGGTCGATGGGACCTACGAGCAGTACTTC
cdr3_aa: CASSLVDGTYEQYF

d_call: TRBD1
v_call: TRBV19
clone_size: -
j_call: TRBJ2-5
cdr3_nt: TGTGCCAGTAGTCGAGGCCTTGGACAGGGGAAGGGGACCCAGTACTTC
cdr3_aa: CASSRGLGQGKGTQYF

d_call: -
v_call: TRBV27
clone_size: few
j_call: TRBJ1-6
cdr3_nt: TGTGCCAGCAGTCTACTGGGGGCCAATTCACCCCTCCACTTT
cdr3_aa: CASSLLGANSPLHF

d_call: -
v_call: TRBV2
clone_size: -
j_call: TRBJ1-1
cdr3_nt: TGTGCCAGCAGTGGACTGAAAATACGGAACACTGAAGCTTTCTTT
cdr3_aa: CASSGLKIRNTEAFF

d_call: TRBD2
v_call: TRBV29-1
clone_size: few
j_call: TRBJ2-2
cdr3_nt: TGCAGCATCCATAGCGGGGACACCGGGGAGCTGTTTTTT
cdr3_aa: CSIHSGDTGELFF

d_call: -
v_call: TRBV19
clone_size: -
j_call: TRBJ2-5
cdr3_nt: TGTGCCAGTAGTATGGATATCTCGGAAGAGACCCAGTACTTC
cdr3_aa: CASSMDISEETQYF

d_call: -
v_call: TRBV12-3/TRBV12-4
clone_size: -
j_call: TRBJ1-4
cdr3_nt: TGTGCCAGCAGTTTAAGTTGGGCAAATGAAAAACTGTTTTTT
cdr3_aa: CASSLSWANEKLFF

d_call: TRBD2
v_call: TRBV5-4
clone_size: few
j_call: TRBJ2-1
cdr3_nt: TGTGCCAGCAGCTTGGCCGGGGGGGGCTGGTCCTACAATGAGCAGTTCTTC
cdr3_aa: CASSLAGGGWSYNEQFF

d_call: -
v_call: TRBV20-1
clone_size: few
j_call: TRBJ2-7
cdr3_nt: TGCAGTGCTAAGGTCAGCCTCGTAGATAGCGAGCAGTACTTC
cdr3_aa: CSAKVSLVDSEQYF

d_call: TRBD1
v_call: TRBV29-1
clone_size: few
j_call: TRBJ2-1
cdr3_nt: TGCAGCGTTGCGGGACAGGTCGGGCACAATGAGCAGTTCTTC
cdr3_aa: CSVAGQVGHNEQFF

d_call: -
v_call: TRBV29-1
clone_size: -
j_call: TRBJ2-1
cdr3_nt: TGCAGCGTTATCCAAGGGAATGAGCAGTTCTTC
cdr3_aa: CSVIQGNEQFF